The present entry profiles one T cell receptor (beta chain) with its context. The antigen remains undetermined. This entry is derived from a study of shared clonotypes between healthy human individuals. Study-wide context: Participating donors consisted of two women and a few men aged 18 to 49.

J gave up 7 bases and V 6 bases, and 5 bases lay outside the gene matches. The CDR3 spans 12 residues. From germline, CDR1 is MGHDK and CDR2 SYGVNS. Splitting of each subset's genomic DNA was done evenly across several immunoSEQ plates. TCRdb's table, derived via immunoSEQ multiplex PCR, lists solely in-frame clones and lacks some. The table lists over 2 million clones, 85% to 95% of them singletons, with about 1.1% in the top ten. Findings and limits, study-wide: Sequencing depth was expected to affect clonotype sharing among donors.

In the naive CD8 group, cells lacked CD45RO and were positively selected for CCR7, so terminally differentiated effector memory CD45RA+ cells were left out. This sequence joins TRBV25-1 and TRBJ1-2; 7 nucleotides match TRBD1. The TCR comes from a man in his late teens or twenties in good health. Sample: naive CD8+ T cells sorted from blood. Here the CDR3 DNA reads TGTGCCAGCAGCACAGGGGCAGGTGGCTACACCTTC. This gives the protein CASSTGAGGYTF.